A selection of T cell receptor beta chains follows, all from one sample in a study of blood T cell repertoires in COVID-19. Measured with immunoSEQ multiplex PCR; TCRdb has only the in-frame clones, and not every one. Among approximately 93,000 clones listed, almost 90% were seen once. Sequencing was performed on peripheral blood. All receptors come from a man aged 45-65 years with COVID-19, enrolled during active disease. CDR3s include the opening cysteine and the closing phenylalanine or tryptophan. The order of the fields is J gene, D gene, clone size, V gene, CDR3 DNA, CDR3 protein. A D gene is named only where the DNA matches it firmly. Clone sizes are given selectively: once, few, many, or a class where the clone is expanded.

>TRBJ1-1|-|-|TRBV3-1/TRBV3-2
TGTGCCAGCAGCCCCCAGAGAGGGACTGAAGCTTTCTTT
CASSPQRGTEAFF
>TRBJ1-5|-|-|TRBV15
TGTGCCACCAGACGGGACTACAATCAGCCCCAGCATTTT
CATRRDYNQPQHF
>TRBJ1-5|-|-|TRBV6-5
TGTGCCAGCAGTTACAGGGGGGGTCAGCCCCAGCATTTT
CASSYRGGQPQHF
>TRBJ2-1|TRBD1|-|TRBV9
TGTGCCAGCAGCCCTCGGACAGGGGGCGTCTACAATGAGCAGTTCTTC
CASSPRTGGVYNEQFF
>TRBJ2-5|TRBD1|-|TRBV6-2/TRBV6-3
TGTGCCAGCAATTACTTCCTGGACAGGCTCCAAGAGACCCAGTACTTC
CASNYFLDRLQETQYF
>TRBJ1-1|-|-|TRBV30
TGTGCCTGGAGTGTAGCACAGACGAACACTGAAGCTTTCTTT
CAWSVAQTNTEAFF
>TRBJ2-1|-|-|TRBV18
TGTGCCAGCTCACCAACCAGCTCCTACAATGAGCAGTTCTTC
CASSPTSSYNEQFF
>TRBJ1-2|-|-|TRBV20-1
TGCAGTGCTAGTCAGAGGTCAGATAACTATGGCTACACCTTC
CSASQRSDNYGYTF
>TRBJ1-1|TRBD1|once|TRBV6-5
TGTGCCAGCAGTAAGACAGGGGTCACTGAAGCTTTCTTT
CASSKTGVTEAFF
>TRBJ2-1|TRBD1|-|TRBV6-5
TGTGCCAGCACTCTATCCCGGACAGGGTACAATGAGCAGTTCTTC
CASTLSRTGYNEQFF